This TCR beta chain was identified during a study of blood T cell repertoires in COVID-19. Study details: From T cells, B-cell-depleted T cells, or PBMCs came the material, which was cDNA or gDNA.

Original processing methods: By means of reference gene primer amplification, nucleated cell counts were estimated. Measured with immunoSEQ multiplex PCR; TCRdb has only the in-frame clones, and not every one. The D gene and trimming were derived from the DNA, and the V and J assignments and clone size from that table. Found here are about 53,000 clones, more than 75% of them singletons; the top ten hold 4%. The V and J ends lost 5 bases and 7 bases, in that order; junction bases with no gene match: 10. The CDR3 is 15 amino acids. CDR1 and CDR2 (germline): SNHLY, FYNNEI. The material sequenced was peripheral blood. The J gene is TRBJ1-3, the V gene TRBV2; 8 positions match TRBD1. The receptor comes from a man in his fifties or sixties with acute or convalescent COVID-19. Here the CDR3 DNA reads TGTGCCAGCAGTCCGAGGACAGGGACGGGGAACACCATATATTTT. The encoded protein is CASSPRTGTGNTIYF.